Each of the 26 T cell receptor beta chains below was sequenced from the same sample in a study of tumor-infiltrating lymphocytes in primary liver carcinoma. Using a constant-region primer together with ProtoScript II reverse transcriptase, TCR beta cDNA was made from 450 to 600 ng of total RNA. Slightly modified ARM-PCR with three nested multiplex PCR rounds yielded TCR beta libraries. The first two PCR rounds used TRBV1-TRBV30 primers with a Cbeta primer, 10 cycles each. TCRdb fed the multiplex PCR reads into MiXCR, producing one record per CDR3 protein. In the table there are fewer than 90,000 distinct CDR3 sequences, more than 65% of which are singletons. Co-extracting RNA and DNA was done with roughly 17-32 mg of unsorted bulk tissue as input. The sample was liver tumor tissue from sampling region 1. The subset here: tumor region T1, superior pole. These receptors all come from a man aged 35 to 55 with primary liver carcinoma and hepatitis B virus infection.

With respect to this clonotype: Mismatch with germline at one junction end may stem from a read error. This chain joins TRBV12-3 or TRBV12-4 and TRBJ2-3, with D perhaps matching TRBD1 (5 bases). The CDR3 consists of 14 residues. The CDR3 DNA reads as TGTGCCAGCGGTTTCATCCAGGGCGCAGATACGCTGTATTTT. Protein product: CASGFIQGADTLYF.

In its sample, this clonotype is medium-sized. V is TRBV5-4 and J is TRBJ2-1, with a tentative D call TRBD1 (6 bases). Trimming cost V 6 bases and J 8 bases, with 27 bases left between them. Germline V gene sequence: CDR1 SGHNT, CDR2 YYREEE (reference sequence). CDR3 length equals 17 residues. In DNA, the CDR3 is TGTGCCAGCACCCGTGGGGGCACCGGCCGCGCAGCCGATGAGCAGTTCTTC. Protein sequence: CASTRGGTGRAADEQFF.

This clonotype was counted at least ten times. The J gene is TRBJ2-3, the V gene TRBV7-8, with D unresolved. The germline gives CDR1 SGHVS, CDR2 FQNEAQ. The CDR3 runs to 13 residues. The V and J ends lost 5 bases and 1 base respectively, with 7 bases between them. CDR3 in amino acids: CASSPGGTDTQYF. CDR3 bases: TGTGCCAGCAGCCCCGGAGGCACAGATACGCAGTATTTT.

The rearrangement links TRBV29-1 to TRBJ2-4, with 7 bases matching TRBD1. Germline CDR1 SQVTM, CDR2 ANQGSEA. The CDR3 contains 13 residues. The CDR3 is CRALGTVKNIQYF. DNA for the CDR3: TGCAGAGCCCTCGGGACAGTCAAAAACATTCAGTACTTC.

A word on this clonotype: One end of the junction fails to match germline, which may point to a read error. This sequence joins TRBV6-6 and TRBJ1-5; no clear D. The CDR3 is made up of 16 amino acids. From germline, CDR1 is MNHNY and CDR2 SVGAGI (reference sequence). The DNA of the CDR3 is TGTGCCAGCAGTTACCGAGTAGGATATAGCAATCAGCCCCTGCATTTT. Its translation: CASSYRVGYSNQPLHF.

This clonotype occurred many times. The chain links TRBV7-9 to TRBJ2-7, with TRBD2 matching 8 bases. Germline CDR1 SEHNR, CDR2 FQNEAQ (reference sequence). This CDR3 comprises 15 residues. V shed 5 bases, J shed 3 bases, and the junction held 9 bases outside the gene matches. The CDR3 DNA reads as TGTGCCAGCAGCAAGCGGGGGAGACAGAACTACGAGCAGTACTTC. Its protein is CASSKRGRQNYEQYF.

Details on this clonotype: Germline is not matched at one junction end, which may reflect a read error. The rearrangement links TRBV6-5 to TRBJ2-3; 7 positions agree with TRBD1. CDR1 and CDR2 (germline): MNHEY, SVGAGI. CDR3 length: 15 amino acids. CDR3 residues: CASSQGGFGTDTQYF. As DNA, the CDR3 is TGTGCCAGCAGCCAAGGAGGTTTTGGGACAGACACGCAATATTTT.

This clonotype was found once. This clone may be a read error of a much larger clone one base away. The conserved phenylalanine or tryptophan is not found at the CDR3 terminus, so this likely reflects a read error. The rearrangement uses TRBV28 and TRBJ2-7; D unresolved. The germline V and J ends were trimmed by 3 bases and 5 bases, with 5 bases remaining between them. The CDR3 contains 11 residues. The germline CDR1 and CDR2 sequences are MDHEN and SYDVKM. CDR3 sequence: CASSFADEQYL. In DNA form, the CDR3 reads TGTGCCAGCAGTTTTGCAGACGAGCAGTACCTC.

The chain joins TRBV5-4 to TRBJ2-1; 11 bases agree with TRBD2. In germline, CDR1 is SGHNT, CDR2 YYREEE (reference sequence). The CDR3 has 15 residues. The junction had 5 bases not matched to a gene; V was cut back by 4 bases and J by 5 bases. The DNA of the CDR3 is TGTGCCAGCAGCATGGGACTAGCGGTAGACAATGAGCAGTTCTTC. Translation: CASSMGLAVDNEQFF. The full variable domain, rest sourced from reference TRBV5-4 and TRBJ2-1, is ETGVTQSPTHLIKTRGQQVTLRCSSQSGHNTVSWYQQALGQGPQFIFQYYREEENGRGNFPPRFSGLQFPNYSSELNVNALELDDSALYLCASSMGLAVDNEQFFGPGTRLTVL.

This CDR3 is CANTATNSYNEQFF. CDR3 DNA: TGTGCCAACACGGCGACAAACTCATACAATGAGCAGTTCTTC. The chain has TRBV14 and TRBJ2-1; D remains unclear. The CDR3 contains 14 residues. V was pared by 10 bases and J by 4 bases, with 17 bases between. CDR1 and CDR2 from the germline V gene are SGHDN and FVKESK.

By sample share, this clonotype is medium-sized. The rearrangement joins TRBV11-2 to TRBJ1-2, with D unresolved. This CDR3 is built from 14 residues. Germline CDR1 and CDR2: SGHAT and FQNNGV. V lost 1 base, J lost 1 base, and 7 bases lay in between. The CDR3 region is CASSLVVNNYGYTF. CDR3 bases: TGTGCCAGCAGCTTAGTAGTCAATAACTATGGCTACACCTTC.

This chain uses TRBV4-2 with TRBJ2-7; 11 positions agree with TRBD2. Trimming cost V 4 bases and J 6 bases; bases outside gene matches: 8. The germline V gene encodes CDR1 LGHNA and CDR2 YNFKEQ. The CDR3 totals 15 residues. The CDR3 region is CASSRGPGTSGEQYF. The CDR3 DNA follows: TGTGCCAGCAGCCGCGGGCCAGGGACTAGCGGCGAGCAGTACTTC.

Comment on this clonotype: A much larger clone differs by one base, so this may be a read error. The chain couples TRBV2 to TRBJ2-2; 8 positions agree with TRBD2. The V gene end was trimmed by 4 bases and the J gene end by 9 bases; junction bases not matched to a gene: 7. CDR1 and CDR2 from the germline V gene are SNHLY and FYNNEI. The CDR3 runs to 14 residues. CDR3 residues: CASSASGSAWELFF. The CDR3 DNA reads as TGTGCCAGCAGTGCGAGCGGGAGTGCCTGGGAGCTGTTTTTT.

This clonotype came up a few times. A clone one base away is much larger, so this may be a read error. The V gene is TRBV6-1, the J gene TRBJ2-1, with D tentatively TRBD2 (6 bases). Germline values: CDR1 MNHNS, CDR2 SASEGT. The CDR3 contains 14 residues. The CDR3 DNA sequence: TGTGCCAGCAGTGAAGCGCAGCGGGTCTATGAGCGGTTCTTC. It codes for CASSEAQRVYERFF.

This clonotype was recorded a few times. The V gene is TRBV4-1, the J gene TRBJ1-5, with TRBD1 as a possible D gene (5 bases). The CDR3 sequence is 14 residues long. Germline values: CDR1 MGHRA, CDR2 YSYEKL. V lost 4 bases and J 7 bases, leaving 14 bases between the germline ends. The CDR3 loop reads CASSRGGDGQPQHF. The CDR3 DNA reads TGCGCCAGCAGCCGAGGAGGGGACGGCCAGCCCCAGCATTTT.

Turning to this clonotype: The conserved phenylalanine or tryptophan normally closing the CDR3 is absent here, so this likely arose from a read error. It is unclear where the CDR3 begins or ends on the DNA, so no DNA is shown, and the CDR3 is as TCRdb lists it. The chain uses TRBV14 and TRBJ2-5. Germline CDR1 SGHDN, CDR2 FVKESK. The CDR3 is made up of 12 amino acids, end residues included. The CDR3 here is CVSSQVAKAKSL.

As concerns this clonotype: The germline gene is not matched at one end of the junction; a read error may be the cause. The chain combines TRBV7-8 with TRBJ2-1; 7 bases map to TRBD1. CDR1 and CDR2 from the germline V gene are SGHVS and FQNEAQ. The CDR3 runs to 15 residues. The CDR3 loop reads CTSNARGTAYNEQFF. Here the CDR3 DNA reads TGTACCAGCAACGCTCGTGGGACAGCCTACAATGAGCAGTTCTTC. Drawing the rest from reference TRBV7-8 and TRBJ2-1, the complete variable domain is GAGVSQSPRYKVAKRGQDVALRCDPISGHVSLFWYQQALGQGPEFLTYFQNEAQLDKSGLPSDRFFAERPEGSVSTLKIQRTQQEDSAVYLCTSNARGTAYNEQFFGPGTRLTVL.

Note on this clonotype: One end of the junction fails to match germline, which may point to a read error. The CDR3 bases are TGTGCCAGCAGCCTACCGGGCACGAGGGGGTACGAGCAATACTTC. Translating gives CASSLPGTRGYEQYF. The genes are TRBV5-5 and TRBJ2-7, with D perhaps matching TRBD1 (6 bases). Germline V gene data show CDR1 as SGHKS and CDR2 as YYEKEE (reference sequence). This CDR3 spans 15 amino acids.

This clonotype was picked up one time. The CDR3 loop reads CASSLGDRDPPQHF. CDR3 DNA: TGTGCCAGCAGCTTAGGGGACAGGGATCCGCCACAGCATTTT. The chain joins TRBV13 to TRBJ1-5; the match to TRBD1 covers 8 bases. The CDR3 has 14 amino acids. The V gene end was trimmed by 0 bases and the J gene end by 13 bases; junction bases not matched to a gene: 8. Germline CDR1 reads PRHDT; CDR2 reads FYEKMQ (reference sequence).

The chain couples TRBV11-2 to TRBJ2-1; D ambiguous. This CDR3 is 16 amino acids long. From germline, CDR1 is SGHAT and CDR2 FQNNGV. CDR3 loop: CVSTFSRQSSYNEQFF. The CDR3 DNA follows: TGTGTCAGTACTTTTTCTAGGCAGAGCTCCTACAATGAGCAGTTCTTC.

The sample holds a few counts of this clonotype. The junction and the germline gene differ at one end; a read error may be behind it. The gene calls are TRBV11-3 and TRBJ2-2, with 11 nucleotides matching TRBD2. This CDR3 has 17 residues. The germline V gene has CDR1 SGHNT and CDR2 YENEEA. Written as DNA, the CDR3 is TGTGCCAGCAGCTTAGGACAGACTAGCGGGAACACCGGGGAGTTGGTTTTT. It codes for CASSLGQTSGNTGELVF.

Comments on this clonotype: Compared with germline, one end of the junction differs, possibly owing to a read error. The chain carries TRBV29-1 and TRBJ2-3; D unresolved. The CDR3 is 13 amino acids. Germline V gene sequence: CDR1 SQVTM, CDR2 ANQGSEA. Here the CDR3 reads CSVGPPGTDTHYF. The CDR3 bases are TGCAGCGTTGGCCCACCAGGCACGGATACGCACTATTTT.

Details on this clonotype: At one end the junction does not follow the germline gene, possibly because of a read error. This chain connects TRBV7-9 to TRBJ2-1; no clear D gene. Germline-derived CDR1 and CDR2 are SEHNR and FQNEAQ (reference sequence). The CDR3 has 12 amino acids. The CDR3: CTSSLAGNERFF. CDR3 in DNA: TGTACCAGCAGCTTAGCCGGCAATGAGCGGTTCTTC.

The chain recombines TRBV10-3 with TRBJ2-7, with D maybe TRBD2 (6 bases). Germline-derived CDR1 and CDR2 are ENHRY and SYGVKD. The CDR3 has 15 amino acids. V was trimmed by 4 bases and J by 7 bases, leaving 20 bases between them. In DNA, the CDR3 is TGTGCCATCAGTGGAACTGCCCGGGAGAGTATTGAGCAGTACTTC. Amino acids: CAISGTARESIEQYF.

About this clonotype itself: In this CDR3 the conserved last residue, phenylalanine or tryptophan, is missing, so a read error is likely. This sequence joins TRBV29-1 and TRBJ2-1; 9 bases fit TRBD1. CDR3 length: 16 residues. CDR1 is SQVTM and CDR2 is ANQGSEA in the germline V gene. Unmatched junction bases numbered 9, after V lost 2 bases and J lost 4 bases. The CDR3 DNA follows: TGCAGCGTTGAATGGGACAGGGTTAGTTCTTACAATGAGCAGTTCATC. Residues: CSVEWDRVSSYNEQFI.

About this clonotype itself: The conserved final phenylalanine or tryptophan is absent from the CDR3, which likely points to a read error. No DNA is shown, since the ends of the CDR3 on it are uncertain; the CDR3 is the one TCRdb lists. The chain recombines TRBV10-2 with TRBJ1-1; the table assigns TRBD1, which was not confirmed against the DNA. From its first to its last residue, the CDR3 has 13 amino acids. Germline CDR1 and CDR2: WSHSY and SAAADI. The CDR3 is CASSLGGATEVFI.